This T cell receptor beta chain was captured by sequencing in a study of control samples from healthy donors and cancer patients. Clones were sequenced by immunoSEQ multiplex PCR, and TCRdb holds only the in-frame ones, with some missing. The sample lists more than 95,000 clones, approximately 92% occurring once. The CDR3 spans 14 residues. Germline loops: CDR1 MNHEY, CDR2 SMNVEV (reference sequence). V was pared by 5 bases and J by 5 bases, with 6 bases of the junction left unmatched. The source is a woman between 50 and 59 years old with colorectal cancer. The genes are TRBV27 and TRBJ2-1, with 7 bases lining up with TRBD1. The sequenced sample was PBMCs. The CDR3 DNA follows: TGTGCCAGCAGTCCCGGGACAGTCAACAATGAGCAGTTCTTC. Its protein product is CASSPGTVNNEQFF.